The clone carrying this TCR beta chain was detected a few times. Its target is not known. Per germline, CDR1 SGHRS and CDR2 YFSETQ. CDR3 size: 15 residues. V was shortened by 0 bases and J by 0 bases, with 8 bases between the two germline ends. Primed by a sample-barcoded 5' primer and a J-beta primer mix, a second PCR proceeded for about 7 to 11 cycles. Tags on each cDNA molecule came from a template-switch adaptor with 12 random nucleotides. Using its own MiXCR run on the 5' RACE reads, TCRdb lists one record per CDR3 protein. The profile shows about 1,800,000 distinct CDR3 sequences, about 30% of them singletons. The source of the sample is a study of blood T cells in healthy people across ages. General study points: CMV status of donors was not determined, possibly confounding expanded clonotype changes. Donors of long life had a larger count of naive CD4+ cells and greater diversity than aged donors.

This sequence was found in a woman between 25 and 40 years old in good health. The chain has TRBV5-1 and TRBJ2-3; D gene unclear. Sequencing used blood. The CDR3 nucleotides read TGCGCCAGCAGCTTGGAGGAACCTAGCACAGATACGCAGTATTTT. This encodes CASSLEEPSTDTQYF. The whole variable domain, remainder taken from reference TRBV5-1 and TRBJ2-3, is KAGVTQTPRYLIKTRGQQVTLSCSPISGHRSVSWYQQTPGQGLQFLFEYFSETQRNKGNFPGRFSGRQFSNSRSEMNVSTLELGDSALYLCASSLEEPSTDTQYFGPGTRLTVL.